What follows are 3 T cell receptor beta chains derived from one specimen sequenced in a study of cytomegalovirus exposure and HLA in healthy donors (dated by TCRdb to 2016 to 2017). Library generation was performed with the immunoSEQ multiplex PCR assay. The multiplex PCR relied on a mix of 60 forward primers for TCR Vbeta segments and 13 reverse primers for TCR Jbeta segments. TCRdb took over this immuneACCESS table, retaining in-frame rearrangements with V and J assigned. Such tables are incomplete; in checked studies, under half of the missing clones stem from an unresolved V gene, and the remainder is unexplained. This sample holds 100,000 to 150,000 clones; about 81% were observed only once. In total, the top ten clones hold 5.5% to 7% of the sample. Sample: PBMCs. The receptors come from a woman between 40 and 50 years old in good health and CMV-seropositive.

The rearrangement uses TRBV28 and TRBJ1-1; weak D call: TRBD1 (5 bases). Trimming left V 3 bases short and J 8 bases short, with 10 bases between. The CDR3 covers 12 residues. The germline gives CDR1 MDHEN, CDR2 SYDVKM. CDR3 sequence: CASSLPQVEAFF. Written as DNA, the CDR3 is TGTGCCAGCAGTTTGCCACAGGTAGAAGCTTTCTTT.

The chain joins TRBV7-6 to TRBJ1-4, with 9 bases fitting TRBD1. With V trimmed by 1 base and J by 3 bases, 9 bases remained unmatched. The CDR3 has 18 amino acids. CDR1 and CDR2 from the germline V gene are SGHVS and FNYEAQ. CDR3 sequence reads: CASSLVEDRGLSNEKLFF. In nucleotides, the CDR3 is TGTGCCAGCAGCTTAGTGGAAGACAGGGGGTTATCTAATGAAAAACTGTTTTTT.

The gene calls are TRBV7-9 and TRBJ1-5, with a tentative D call TRBD1 (5 bases). V lost 3 bases and J lost 5, with 8 bases in between. Germline values: CDR1 SEHNR, CDR2 FQNEAQ (reference sequence). The CDR3 covers 13 residues. The CDR3 coding sequence is TGTGCCAGCAGCTTGACAGAAGATCAGCCCCAGCATTTT. Amino acid sequence: CASSLTEDQPQHF.